A single sample gave rise to the 27 T cell receptor beta chains below, sequenced in a study of T cell responses to AZD1222 COVID-19 vaccine (dated by TCRdb to the early 2020s). This specimen's time point label, interpreted: about 28 days (+/-7) after the second vaccine dose. Library preparation was by the immunoSEQ multiplex PCR assay. In TCRdb, the immuneACCESS table is reduced to in-frame sequences with V and J assigned. These tables do not hold every clone; where another copy was compared, an unresolved V gene accounts for under half, and the others remain unexplained. This sample has 70,000 to 80,000 clones in its table, and around 80% of those were observed once. The top ten clones comprise roughly 50% of the sample. This material consisted of peripheral blood, taken 28 days after the second AZD1222 dose. The receptors shown here come from an adult who received the AZD1222 COVID-19 vaccine.

The V call is TRBV3-1 (or the pseudogene TRBV3-2), the J call TRBJ1-4; D is ambiguous. The CDR3 totals 13 residues. The V and J ends lost 4 bases and 8 bases respectively, with 11 bases between them. The V gene's germline CDR1 is LGHDT and CDR2 YNNKEL (reference sequence). CDR3 nucleotides: TGTGCCAGCAGCCCCACCAATTCCGAAAAACTGTTTTTT. Protein sequence: CASSPTNSEKLFF.

V is TRBV27 and J is TRBJ2-7; no clear D. Germline assignment: CDR1 MNHEY and CDR2 SMNVEV (reference sequence). Trimming shortened V by 2 bases and J by 0 bases, and 8 bases separated the two germline ends. The CDR3 extends over 14 amino acids. The CDR3, as DNA: TGTGCCAGCAGTTTAATGATGAGCTCCTACGAGCAGTACTTC. It specifies CASSLMMSSYEQYF.

The chain carries TRBV27 and TRBJ2-7, with a possible D match to TRBD2 (6 bases). V lost 6 bases to trimming and J lost 12 bases, with 21 bases between them. CDR1 MNHEY and CDR2 SMNVEV come from the germline V gene (reference sequence). CDR3 size: 13 residues. The CDR3 sequence is CASSSTVGGPRYF. Written as DNA, the CDR3 is TGTGCCAGCAGCTCCACGGTGGGGGGTCCCAGGTACTTC.

The CDR3 bases are TGTGCCAGCAGTTTTAGTGGCACCGGGGAGCTGTTTTTT. It encodes CASSFSGTGELFF. The V gene is TRBV6-5, the J gene TRBJ2-2; D gene uncertain. The V end was cut by 4 bases, the J end by 4 bases, with 7 bases between. From germline, CDR1 is MNHEY and CDR2 SVGAGI. The CDR3 is 13 residues long.

V usage is TRBV11-3 and J usage is TRBJ2-2; the D gene is possibly TRBD2 (7 bases). Germline CDR1 is SGHNT and CDR2 is YENEEA. V lost 6 bases, J lost 1 base, and 12 bases lay in between. The CDR3 contains 15 residues. CDR3 in amino acids: CASSPGEGNTGELFF. DNA of the CDR3: TGTGCCAGCAGTCCAGGGGAGGGGAACACCGGGGAGCTGTTTTTT.

V gene TRBV5-4 combines with J gene TRBJ2-3, with a weak D call TRBD1 (6 bases). This CDR3 has 15 residues. Germline V gene data show CDR1 as SGHNT and CDR2 as YYREEE (reference sequence). The V end lost 3 bases, the J end lost 0 bases, and 11 bases lay between the germline ends. The CDR3 spells CASSSWDTSTDTQYF. CDR3 sequence (DNA): TGTGCCAGCAGCTCCTGGGACACCAGCACAGATACGCAGTATTTT.

The chain joins TRBV5-1 to TRBJ1-4; maybe TRBD1 (5 bases). CDR3 size: 15 residues. V shed 8 bases and J shed 0 bases, with 14 bases lying between them. Germline V lookup: CDR1 SGHRS, CDR2 YFSETQ. CDR3 region: CASTPGATTNEKLFF. CDR3 coding DNA: TGCGCCAGTACCCCCGGGGCGACAACTAATGAAAAACTGTTTTTT. Complete variable domain (other parts from reference TRBV5-1 and TRBJ1-4): KAGVTQTPRYLIKTRGQQVTLSCSPISGHRSVSWYQQTPGQGLQFLFEYFSETQRNKGNFPGRFSGRQFSNSRSEMNVSTLELGDSALYLCASTPGATTNEKLFFGSGTQLSVL.

The V and J genes are TRBV28 and TRBJ1-1; D remains unclear. This CDR3 is built from 13 residues. The V end lost 6 bases, the J end lost 4 bases, and 12 bases lay between the germline ends. CDR1 is MDHEN, CDR2 SYDVKM, per germline. The CDR3 nucleotides read TGTGCCAGCAGCGAATATCCCCCCACTGAAGCTTTCTTT. Amino acid sequence: CASSEYPPTEAFF.

V gene TRBV19 combines with J gene TRBJ1-1; the D gene is possibly TRBD1 (6 bases). The CDR3 has 14 residues. CDR1 is LNHDA, CDR2 SQIVND, per germline (reference sequence). V was pared by 3 bases and J by 2 bases, with 10 bases between. CDR3 loop: CASSMQDSNTEAFF. In nucleotides, the CDR3 is TGTGCCAGTAGTATGCAGGACAGCAACACTGAAGCTTTCTTT.

This sequence joins TRBV5-1 and TRBJ1-2; the D gene is possibly TRBD1 (6 bases). Germline V gene lookup returns CDR1 SGHRS and CDR2 YFSETQ. V gave up 7 bases and J gave up 8 bases, with 18 bases separating them. CDR3 length: 13 residues. The DNA for the CDR3 is TGCGCCAGCTCCCCTTCAGGGGCAAGAGGCTACACCTTC. Its protein is CASSPSGARGYTF. The variable domain in full, with the rest retrieved from reference TRBV5-1 and TRBJ1-2, is KAGVTQTPRYLIKTRGQQVTLSCSPISGHRSVSWYQQTPGQGLQFLFEYFSETQRNKGNFPGRFSGRQFSNSRSEMNVSTLELGDSALYLCASSPSGARGYTFGSGTRLTVV.

The J gene is TRBJ2-5, the V gene TRBV28; 10 positions match TRBD2. Per germline, CDR1 MDHEN and CDR2 SYDVKM. This CDR3 contains 17 residues. V gave up 3 bases and J gave up 7 bases; unmatched junction bases: 14. The DNA of the CDR3 is TGTGCCAGCAGTTTCCTATCCCTAGCGGGGGCGACACGGACCCAGTACTTC. As protein: CASSFLSLAGATRTQYF. Supplemented by reference TRBV28 and TRBJ2-5, the full variable domain reads DVKVTQSSRYLVKRTGEKVFLECVQDMDHENMFWYRQDPGLGLRLIYFSYDVKMKEKGDIPEGYSVSREKKERFSLILESASTNQTSMYLCASSFLSLAGATRTQYFGPGTRLLVL.

This chain connects TRBV28 to TRBJ2-6; no firm D call. Trimming stripped 5 bases from V and 4 bases from J, with 3 bases between. From germline, CDR1 is MDHEN and CDR2 SYDVKM. This CDR3 region has 12 residues. The CDR3 loop is CASSRGANVLTF. Written as DNA, the CDR3 is TGTGCCAGCAGTAGGGGGGCCAACGTCCTGACTTTC.

V gene TRBV5-4 combines with J gene TRBJ2-3, with no clear D. The CDR3 covers 16 residues. The V end lost 2 bases, the J end lost 2 bases, and 15 bases lay between the germline ends. Germline V CDR1 and CDR2: SGHNT, YYREEE (reference sequence). The CDR3: CASSFGEKGSTDTQYF. The CDR3 DNA is TGTGCCAGCAGCTTCGGCGAGAAAGGTTCCACAGATACGCAGTATTTT.

The J gene is TRBJ2-1, the V gene TRBV7-3; D remains ambiguous. CDR1 is SGHTA and CDR2 is FQGTGA in the germline V gene. The CDR3 is made up of 12 amino acids. V was pared by 5 bases and J by 6 bases, with 8 bases between. CDR3 DNA: TGTGCCAGCAGCCCCCACTTCAATGAGCAGTTCTTC. Translated, it gives CASSPHFNEQFF.

The rearrangement joins TRBV7-9 to TRBJ2-3; 7 nucleotides match TRBD1. In germline, CDR1 is SEHNR, CDR2 FQNEAQ (reference sequence). Germline trimming cut 5 bases from V and 4 bases from J; bases unmatched to any gene: 9. The CDR3 contains 15 residues. CDR3 in DNA: TGTGCCAGCAGCGCCGTGACAGGGAGCGCAGATACGCAGTATTTT. This gives the protein CASSAVTGSADTQYF.

The CDR3 nucleotides read TGCGCCAGCAGTTCCTTCCGACAGGGAGGCTATGGCTACACCTTC. Translating it yields CASSSFRQGGYGYTF. V gene TRBV10-2 combines with J gene TRBJ1-2; the match to TRBD1 covers 7 bases. The CDR3 runs 15 residues. The trim removed 5 bases at V and 4 bases at J, leaving 10 bases unmatched. Germline V gene sequence: CDR1 WSHSY, CDR2 SAAADI.

The chain joins TRBV6-5 to TRBJ2-1; D perhaps matches TRBD2 (5 bases). Germline V lookup: CDR1 MNHEY, CDR2 SVGAGI. The CDR3 runs to 11 residues. The V end was cut by 6 bases, the J end by 9 bases, with 9 bases between. The CDR3 reads CASRSSGEQFF. The CDR3 bases are TGTGCCAGCAGGTCGAGCGGTGAGCAGTTCTTC.

This chain joins TRBV27 and TRBJ1-3; D possibly corresponds to TRBD1 (6 bases). V was trimmed by 2 bases and J by 0 bases, leaving 8 bases between them. Per germline, CDR1 MNHEY and CDR2 SMNVEV (reference sequence). The CDR3 length is 15 residues. CDR3 residues: CASSLRGSSGNTIYF. The CDR3 coding sequence is TGTGCCAGCAGTTTAAGGGGGAGCTCTGGAAACACCATATATTTT.

V is TRBV28 and J is TRBJ1-5; D uncertain. The CDR3 contains 14 residues. V lost 4 bases to trimming and J lost 4 bases, with 11 bases between them. From germline, CDR1 is MDHEN and CDR2 SYDVKM. In DNA, the CDR3 is TGTGCCAGCAGTTCGGTCCCCCCGAATCAGCCCCAGCATTTT. It translates to CASSSVPPNQPQHF.

The rearrangement links TRBV5-1 to TRBJ2-3, with TRBD2 identical over 15 bases. V lost 4 bases to trimming and J lost 1 base; unmatched junction nucleotides: 4. CDR3 size: 17 residues. In germline, CDR1 is SGHRS, CDR2 YFSETQ. DNA of the CDR3: TGCGCCAGCAGCCCTGGACTAGCGGGAGGGCGCACAGATACGCAGTATTTT. Protein product: CASSPGLAGGRTDTQYF.

The rearrangement links TRBV15 to TRBJ1-1; D perhaps matches TRBD1 (6 bases). The V and J ends lost 0 bases and 0 bases respectively, with 14 bases between them. The V gene's germline CDR1 is LNHNV and CDR2 YYDKDF (reference sequence). This CDR3 region has 17 residues. The CDR3 is CATSRDYRAAMNTEAFF. The DNA of the CDR3 is TGTGCCACCAGCAGAGACTACAGGGCCGCGATGAACACTGAAGCTTTCTTT.

This clone was found once. The chain uses TRBV7-2 and TRBJ2-3, with unresolved D. The CDR3 totals 14 residues. Germline CDR1 SGHTA, CDR2 FQGNSA. V was shortened by 0 bases and J by 3 bases, with 7 bases between the two germline ends. CDR3 in amino acids: CASSLAAQTDTQYF. The CDR3 DNA follows: TGTGCCAGCAGCTTAGCAGCCCAGACAGATACGCAGTATTTT.

This chain links TRBV28 with TRBJ2-5, with 8 bases fitting TRBD2. CDR1 and CDR2 from the germline V gene are MDHEN and SYDVKM. The trim removed 3 bases at V and 5 bases at J, leaving 11 bases unmatched. The CDR3 loop spans 16 amino acids. CDR3 nucleotide sequence: TGTGCCAGCAGTTTGGGGACTCGCGGCGGGGGGGAGACCCAGTACTTC. Protein: CASSLGTRGGGETQYF.

The rearrangement links TRBV5-1 to TRBJ2-3; maybe TRBD1 (5 bases). This CDR3 region has 15 residues. Germline V lookup: CDR1 SGHRS, CDR2 YFSETQ. Between the trimmed V and J ends, which lost 1 base and 1 base, there was a span of 10 bases. CDR3 nucleotide sequence: TGCGCCAGCAGCTTGATAGTACAGGGCACAGATACGCAGTATTTT. This sequence encodes CASSLIVQGTDTQYF.

V and J are TRBV11-2 and TRBJ1-2, with D perhaps matching TRBD1 (5 bases). CDR3 length: 14 residues. CDR1 is SGHAT, CDR2 FQNNGV, per germline. Trimming took off 5 bases at V and 3 bases at J, with 13 bases between the two ends. CDR3 amino acids: CASSLTGGDYGYTF. CDR3 nucleotides: TGTGCCAGCAGCCTAACGGGGGGGGACTATGGCTACACCTTC.

In its sample, this clone was seen once. The gene calls are TRBV30 and TRBJ2-2, with a weak D call TRBD1 (6 bases). Germline CDR1 and CDR2: GTSNPN and SVGIG (reference sequence). The V gene lost 1 base and the J gene lost 6 bases, with 18 bases spanning the gap. The CDR3 is 16 residues long. CDR3 loop: CAWSGKDRGFAGELFF. The CDR3 coding sequence is TGTGCCTGGAGTGGTAAGGACAGAGGTTTCGCCGGGGAGCTGTTTTTT.

V is TRBV28 and J is TRBJ2-7; D uncertain. From germline, CDR1 is MDHEN and CDR2 SYDVKM. V was shortened by 2 bases and J by 2 bases, with 10 bases between the two germline ends. This CDR3 region has 14 residues. The CDR3 DNA reads as TGTGCCAGCAGTTTACCCCACGACCCCTACGAGCAGTACTTC. Translated: CASSLPHDPYEQYF.